This T cell receptor beta chain was profiled in a study of T cell clusters in autoimmune cytopenias. The overall study: The median distinct TRB clonotype count was approximately 2,500 per sample, from a median 51,575 reads.

There are 15 residues in the CDR3. Germline assignment: CDR1 MNHEY and CDR2 SVGAGI. Multiplex touch-down PCR amplified TRB using TRB-A and TRB-B pools in one tube. TCRdb re-analyzed the multiplex PCR reads; it lists each CDR3 protein once, without DNA. The sample table includes around 7,000 distinct CDR3 sequences. Some 38,000 genome equivalents of blood DNA were amplified for TRB. The same sample was also studied in work on T cell repertoires in aging, cancer and after chemotherapy.

The receptor was derived from a human donor in good health. V and J are TRBV6-5 and TRBJ1-2. Sequencing was done on a sample of peripheral blood. The CDR3 sequence is CASSYSGRSTYGYTF.